This entry lists 16 T cell receptor beta chains sequenced from one sample in a study of spatial heterogeneity in lung cancer. A single record per CDR3 protein comes from TCRdb applying MiXCR to the 5' RACE reads. The table lists around 70,000 distinct CDR3 sequences, approximately 8.9% of them singletons. Time point in this sample: blood at routine non-recurrence follow-up after resection. This sample comprised PBMCs, obtained at follow-up. Receptors originate from a female donor with early-stage non-small cell lung cancer.

This clonotype occurred a few times. The rearrangement uses TRBV10-2 and TRBJ2-1, with 7 bases lining up with TRBD2. The V gene end was trimmed by 3 bases and the J gene end by 6 bases; junction bases not matched to a gene: 8. The CDR3 loop spans 15 amino acids. Germline loops: CDR1 WSHSY, CDR2 SAAADI. The CDR3 loop reads CASSERRESPNEQFF. Here the CDR3 DNA reads TGCGCCAGCAGTGAACGGCGGGAGTCACCCAATGAGCAGTTCTTC.

This clonotype was detected ten times or more. The rearrangement links TRBV25-1 to TRBJ2-3, with 8 bases aligning to TRBD2. Germline V gives CDR1 MGHDK, CDR2 SYGVNS. The trim removed 2 bases at V and 1 base at J, leaving 8 bases unmatched. The CDR3 consists of 17 residues. The CDR3 region is CASSERLSGRGTDTQYF. For the CDR3, the DNA is TGTGCCAGCAGTGAAAGATTAAGCGGGAGAGGCACAGATACGCAGTATTTT. Combining the CDR3 with reference TRBV25-1 and TRBJ2-3 gives the whole variable domain EADIYQTPRYLVIGTGKKITLECSQTMGHDKMYWYQQDPGMELHLIHYSYGVNSTEKGDLSSESTVSRIRTEHFPLTLESARPSHTSQYLCASSERLSGRGTDTQYFGPGTRLTVL.

This clonotype showed up many times. The CDR3 protein is CASSLPVAGEQYF. CDR3 DNA sequence: TGTGCCAGCAGCTTACCCGTAGCTGGCGAGCAGTACTTC. The chain carries TRBV7-2 and TRBJ2-7; D unresolved. Trimming stripped 2 bases from V and 6 bases from J, with 11 bases between. Germline-derived CDR1 and CDR2 are SGHTA and FQGNSA. This CDR3 is built from 13 residues.

Concerning this clonotype itself: A read error may be the cause here, since a much bigger clone is one base away. The chain is built from TRBV7-9 and TRBJ1-2; D remains unclear. This CDR3 is built from 15 residues. The germline gives CDR1 SEHNR, CDR2 FQNEAQ (reference sequence). CDR3 sequence (DNA): TGTGTCAGCAGCTTAGGGATTGCGGGTAACTATGGCTACACCTTC. It yields the protein CVSSLGIAGNYGYTF.

This clonotype was recorded many times. The rearrangement joins TRBV11-2 to TRBJ1-5; D remains unclear. The V gene's germline CDR1 is SGHAT and CDR2 FQNNGV. The CDR3 is made up of 13 amino acids. V lost 2 bases, J lost 6 bases, and 8 bases lay in between. DNA of the CDR3: TGTGCCAGCAGCTTAAATGCAGGTCAGCCCCAGCATTTT. This encodes CASSLNAGQPQHF.

This clonotype was seen at least ten times. The gene calls are TRBV19 and TRBJ2-3; no firm D call. CDR1 is LNHDA, CDR2 SQIVND, per germline (reference sequence). The V gene lost 0 bases and the J gene lost 10 bases, with 17 bases spanning the gap. The CDR3 sequence is 15 residues long. The CDR3 spells CASSIDLKDRIAQYF. CDR3 nucleotide sequence: TGTGCCAGTAGTATAGATCTCAAGGACCGTATAGCGCAGTATTTT.

This clonotype was found many times. The V and J genes are TRBV7-9 and TRBJ2-1; D unresolved. Germline V gene data show CDR1 as SEHNR and CDR2 as FQNEAQ (reference sequence). The V and J ends lost 1 base and 6 bases respectively, with 7 bases between them. The CDR3 covers 13 residues. In DNA, the CDR3 is TGTGCCAGCAGCTTAGGTCTTGGCAATGAGCAGTTCTTC. Translating it yields CASSLGLGNEQFF.

This clonotype was seen repeatedly, ten times or more. The CDR3 loop is CASSSPIGNEQFF. The CDR3 DNA is TGTGCCAGCAGCTCCCCGATCGGCAATGAGCAGTTCTTC. The chain recombines TRBV11-1 with TRBJ2-1; D gene uncertain. V shed 4 bases and J shed 6 bases, with 10 bases lying between them. The CDR3 is 13 residues long. The germline V gene has CDR1 SGHAT and CDR2 FQDESV (reference sequence).

This clonotype appeared many times. This chain joins TRBV27 and TRBJ2-5; the D gene is possibly TRBD1 (7 bases). Trimming took off 5 bases at V and 2 bases at J, with 18 bases between the two ends. The CDR3 has 16 amino acids. Germline-derived CDR1 and CDR2 are MNHEY and SMNVEV (reference sequence). CDR3 in DNA: TGTGCCAGCAGTCCGGAGGGACAGCCGAAACAAGAGACCCAGTACTTC. It yields the protein CASSPEGQPKQETQYF.

In its sample, this clonotype was seen a few times. V is TRBV7-2 and J is TRBJ2-2; perhaps TRBD2 as D (6 bases). The V and J ends lost 3 bases and 1 base respectively, with 9 bases between them. The length of the CDR3 is 15 residues. Per the germline V gene, CDR1 is SGHTA and CDR2 is FQGNSA. CDR3 coding DNA: TGTGCCAGCAGCTTGGGTAGCGGGAACACCGGGGAGCTGTTTTTT. Translating it yields CASSLGSGNTGELFF.

Many counts were recorded for this clonotype. V is TRBV25-1 and J is TRBJ2-5; no firm D call. V lost 1 base and J lost 4, with 7 bases in between. The CDR3 covers 13 residues. CDR1 MGHDK and CDR2 SYGVNS come from the germline V gene. The CDR3 sequence: CASSESPAETQYF. CDR3 coding DNA: TGTGCCAGCAGTGAATCCCCGGCAGAGACCCAGTACTTC.

The chain joins TRBV10-3 to TRBJ2-7; 8 nucleotides line up with TRBD2. The CDR3 runs to 14 residues. The V and J ends lost 2 bases and 4 bases, in that order; junction bases with no gene match: 4. CDR1 and CDR2 from the germline V gene are ENHRY and SYGVKD. The CDR3 protein is CAISEPTGGYEQYF. The CDR3 nucleotides are TGTGCCATCAGTGAGCCCACGGGGGGGTACGAGCAGTACTTC.

The table lists this clonotype with many counts. The chain employs TRBV5-1 and TRBJ1-5; 10 positions agree with TRBD1. The CDR3 extends over 16 amino acids. Germline CDR1 SGHRS, CDR2 YFSETQ. Trimming at V came to 0 bases and at J to 0 bases, leaving 0 bases not matched to a gene. The CDR3 coding sequence is TGCGCCAGCAGCTTGGGGACAGGGGGTAGCAATCAGCCCCAGCATTTT. This translates into CASSLGTGGSNQPQHF.

This clonotype has at least ten counts. V gene TRBV19 combines with J gene TRBJ1-6; no reliable D call. Germline CDR1 and CDR2: LNHDA and SQIVND (reference sequence). The CDR3 contains 15 residues. The V end was cut by 7 bases, the J end by 3 bases, with 13 bases between. The CDR3 region is CASTQKDLYNSPLHF. As DNA, the CDR3 is TGTGCCAGTACGCAGAAGGACCTCTATAATTCACCCCTCCACTTT.

A few counts support this clonotype. The chain carries TRBV5-1 and TRBJ2-2; D gene unclear. This CDR3 is 14 amino acids long. The V end lost 1 base, the J end lost 2 bases, and 6 bases lay between the germline ends. CDR1 SGHRS and CDR2 YFSETQ come from the germline V gene. This chain's CDR3 is CASSLSRNTGELFF. The DNA for the CDR3 is TGCGCCAGCAGCTTGTCCCGAAACACCGGGGAGCTGTTTTTT.

This clonotype was seen ten or more times. This chain joins TRBV7-6 and TRBJ2-5; D not certain. Germline V gene lookup returns CDR1 SGHVS and CDR2 FNYEAQ. The V end lost 5 bases, the J end lost 6 bases, and 7 bases lay between the germline ends. The CDR3 consists of 11 residues. The CDR3 spells CASSPGQTQYF. The CDR3 DNA reads as TGTGCCAGCAGCCCCGGCCAGACCCAGTACTTC.